Below, 32 T cell receptor beta chains from the same sample are listed, as sequenced in a study of blood T cell repertoires in COVID-19. Here immunoSEQ multiplex PCR was the method, and the copy in TCRdb shows in-frame clones only, minus some. The sample includes about 350,000 clones, around nine tenths of them seen just once. Sequenced sample: PBMCs or T cells enriched from blood (not recorded which). The receptors stem from a woman in her twenties or thirties who had been exposed to COVID-19.

The chain carries TRBV9 and TRBJ2-1, with D tentatively TRBD1 (7 bases). The CDR3 spans 16 residues. V was trimmed by 4 bases and J by 4 bases, leaving 18 bases between them. In germline, CDR1 is SGDLS, CDR2 YYNGEE. CDR3 in amino acids: CASSPASGGLYNEQFF. As DNA, the CDR3 is TGTGCCAGCAGCCCCGCTTCAGGGGGACTGTACAATGAGCAGTTCTTC. Full variable domain (rest looked up from reference TRBV9 and TRBJ2-1): DSGVTQTPKHLITATGQRVTLRCSPRSGDLSVYWYQQSLDQGLQFLIQYYNGEERAKGNILERFSAQQFPDLHSELNLSSLELGDSALYFCASSPASGGLYNEQFFGPGTRLTVL.

This chain uses TRBV28 with TRBJ2-6; D is uncertain. The germline V gene has CDR1 MDHEN and CDR2 SYDVKM. The CDR3 is 16 residues long. Between the trimmed V and J ends, which lost 3 bases and 2 bases, there was a span of 11 bases. For the CDR3, the DNA is TGTGCCAGCAGTTTTGGTGGAGACCCTGGGGCCAACGTCCTGACTTTC. Amino acids: CASSFGGDPGANVLTF.

CDR3 DNA: TGTGCCAGCAGCCGAGATCCGGGACAGGGCGCCTACGAGCAGTACTTC. It is translated as CASSRDPGQGAYEQYF. This sequence joins TRBV4-2 and TRBJ2-7, with 9 bases lining up with TRBD1. The CDR3 length is 16 residues. Germline assignment: CDR1 LGHNA and CDR2 YNFKEQ. The J segment lost 2 bases and the V segment lost 4 bases, leaving 9 bases of the junction unmatched.

This rearrangement joins TRBV5-1 to TRBJ1-1; D is ambiguous. Germline V gene sequence: CDR1 SGHRS, CDR2 YFSETQ. Trimming took 5 bases from V and 5 from J, leaving 10 bases between them. CDR3 length: 12 amino acids. The chain's CDR3 is CASRGGLTEAFF. The CDR3 DNA follows: TGCGCCAGCAGGGGAGGGCTGACTGAAGCTTTCTTT.

This rearrangement joins TRBV2 to TRBJ1-4; the D is unclear. Germline V lookup: CDR1 SNHLY, CDR2 FYNNEI. This CDR3 contains 16 residues. The V gene lost 11 bases and the J gene lost 8 bases, with 27 bases spanning the gap. The CDR3 DNA sequence: TGTGCCGTCTCCTGGGGAGATGGGCCCCCCCGGGAAAAACTGTTTTTT. Translation gives CAVSWGDGPPREKLFF.

There are a few counts of this clone. This chain connects TRBV6-4 to TRBJ1-5; a possible D gene is TRBD1 (5 bases). This CDR3 has 13 residues. Germline CDR1 MRHNA, CDR2 SNTAGT. Trimming shortened V by 9 bases and J by 7 bases, and 16 bases separated the two germline ends. This CDR3 is CASAGGVGQPQHF. In DNA, the CDR3 is TGTGCCAGTGCGGGGGGGGTCGGGCAGCCCCAGCATTTT.

The chain uses TRBV7-9 and TRBJ2-3; 7 bases map to TRBD2. This CDR3 spans 14 amino acids. Unmatched junction bases numbered 6, after V lost 8 bases and J lost 1 base. Germline CDR1 SEHNR, CDR2 FQNEAQ (reference sequence). CDR3 in amino acids: CASRDLAGTDTQYF. CDR3 nucleotide sequence: TGTGCCAGCCGGGATCTAGCGGGCACAGATACGCAGTATTTT.

The J gene is TRBJ2-3, the V gene TRBV7-9, with 8 bases matching TRBD1. The CDR3 has 15 amino acids. J lost 2 bases, V lost 3 bases, and 4 bases had no gene match. CDR1 and CDR2 from the germline V gene are SEHNR and FQNEAQ (reference sequence). The CDR3 region is CASSLGTGLTDTQYF. The CDR3 DNA sequence: TGTGCCAGCAGCTTGGGGACAGGACTCACAGATACGCAGTATTTT.

The chain joins TRBV28 to TRBJ1-2; D gene ambiguous. Trimming removed 4 bases from V and 6 bases from J, with 18 bases in between. This CDR3 is built from 15 residues. The germline gives CDR1 MDHEN, CDR2 SYDVKM. DNA for the CDR3: TGTGCCAGCAGTTCACAAGGCGGGCGATCGAATGGCTACACCTTC. Amino acids: CASSSQGGRSNGYTF.

V gene TRBV24-1 combines with J gene TRBJ2-2; 10 nucleotides match TRBD2. The trim removed 1 base at V and 1 base at J, leaving 2 bases unmatched. The CDR3 has 17 amino acids. Germline CDR1 reads KGHDR; CDR2 reads SFDVKD. The CDR3 coding sequence is TGTGCCACCAGTGATTTCACTAGCGGGATGAACACCGGGGAGCTGTTTTTT. This gives the protein CATSDFTSGMNTGELFF.

The chain links TRBV30 to TRBJ1-5, with D possibly being TRBD1 (5 bases). V gave up 0 bases and J gave up 2 bases, with 11 bases separating them. The CDR3 runs 15 residues. Germline V gene lookup returns CDR1 GTSNPN and CDR2 SVGIG (reference sequence). CDR3 protein: CAWSVRAGGNQPQHF. The CDR3 nucleotides read TGTGCCTGGAGTGTACGGGCGGGGGGCAATCAGCCCCAGCATTTT.

V gene TRBV18 combines with J gene TRBJ2-1; D is perhaps TRBD2 (5 bases). The CDR3 has 15 residues. The V gene lost 6 bases and the J gene lost 5 bases, with 17 bases spanning the gap. CDR1 is KGHSH, CDR2 LQKENI, per germline. CDR3 sequence: CASSEVARANNEQFF. In nucleotides, the CDR3 is TGTGCCAGCTCTGAGGTAGCGAGGGCGAACAATGAGCAGTTCTTC.

Only one count was recorded for this clone. The V call is TRBV7-8, the J call TRBJ2-1, with 8 bases lining up with TRBD2. Losses at the gene ends were 1 base for V and 4 bases for J; bases not matched to a gene: 9. The CDR3 sequence is 17 residues long. Germline V gene sequence: CDR1 SGHVS, CDR2 FQNEAQ. The CDR3 loop is CASSLEGAGGLYNEQFF. The CDR3 DNA sequence: TGTGCCAGCAGCTTAGAGGGCGCGGGAGGTCTTTACAATGAGCAGTTCTTC. Full variable domain (rest looked up from reference TRBV7-8 and TRBJ2-1): GAGVSQSPRYKVAKRGQDVALRCDPISGHVSLFWYQQALGQGPEFLTYFQNEAQLDKSGLPSDRFFAERPEGSVSTLKIQRTQQEDSAVYLCASSLEGAGGLYNEQFFGPGTRLTVL.

V is TRBV4-2 and J is TRBJ1-2; maybe TRBD1 (6 bases). V lost 4 bases, J lost 0 bases, and 15 bases lay in between. CDR1 is LGHNA, CDR2 YNFKEQ, per germline. The CDR3 has 16 residues. The CDR3 sequence is CASSRSEAGANYGYTF. CDR3 bases: TGTGCCAGCAGCCGCTCCGAGGCAGGGGCTAACTATGGCTACACCTTC.

The chain recombines TRBV29-1 with TRBJ2-1, with 11 nucleotides matching TRBD2. Germline trimming cut 7 bases from V and 9 bases from J; bases unmatched to any gene: 14. Per germline, CDR1 SQVTM and CDR2 ANQGSEA. The CDR3 runs to 15 residues. For the CDR3, the DNA is TGCAGCGCCGCCCGGACTAGCGGGCGTCAGGGTGAGCAGTTCTTC. It translates to CSAARTSGRQGEQFF.

This clone was seen a handful of times. The chain uses TRBV27 and TRBJ1-6, with 7 bases matching TRBD1. This CDR3 has 16 residues. J lost 0 bases, V lost 6 bases, and 5 bases had no gene match. Germline V gives CDR1 MNHEY, CDR2 SMNVEV (reference sequence). CDR3 sequence reads: CASRRGLGSYNSPLHF. The CDR3 nucleotides are TGTGCCAGCAGGAGGGGGCTTGGCTCCTATAATTCACCCCTCCACTTT.

The chain carries TRBV12-5 and TRBJ2-7; TRBD1 aligns across 9 bases. Unmatched junction bases numbered 13, after V lost 5 bases and J lost 2 bases. This CDR3 has 17 residues. The germline CDR1 and CDR2 sequences are LGHNT and FRNRAP. The DNA of the CDR3 is TGTGCTAGTGGTAAAGGCGCCGGGACAGGGAAGGCCTACGAGCAGTACTTC. Translation: CASGKGAGTGKAYEQYF.

V is TRBV3-1 (or the pseudogene TRBV3-2) and J is TRBJ2-1; D not resolved. The ends were cut back, 0 bases at V and 4 bases at J, with 13 bases in the middle. CDR1 is LGHDT, CDR2 YNNKEL, per germline (reference sequence). There are 16 residues in the CDR3. CDR3 sequence reads: CASSQDMSSLYNEQFF. Here the CDR3 DNA reads TGTGCCAGCAGCCAAGATATGTCCAGTTTGTACAATGAGCAGTTCTTC.

The chain recombines TRBV3-1 (or the pseudogene TRBV3-2) with TRBJ1-2, with 8 nucleotides matching TRBD1. With 1 base clipped from V and 4 bases from J, the junction kept 5 bases outside the gene matches. Germline loops: CDR1 LGHDT, CDR2 YNNKEL (reference sequence). This CDR3 contains 15 residues. CDR3: CASSQGAGGSYGYTF. CDR3 nucleotides: TGTGCCAGCAGCCAAGGGGCAGGGGGCAGCTATGGCTACACCTTC.

This clone was picked up one time. The chain uses TRBV6-6 and TRBJ1-1, with D hard to call. V lost 6 bases and J 8 bases, leaving 7 bases between the germline ends. Germline values: CDR1 MNHNY, CDR2 SVGAGI (reference sequence). The CDR3 loop spans 10 amino acids. In DNA, the CDR3 is TGTGCCAGCAGCAGGAGGGAAGCTTTCTTT. This encodes CASSRREAFF.

This clone came up once. The chain recombines TRBV28 with TRBJ1-5, with TRBD1 as a possible D gene (6 bases). The V end was cut by 5 bases, the J end by 5 bases, with 22 bases between. CDR1 MDHEN and CDR2 SYDVKM come from the germline V gene. The CDR3 has 17 amino acids. The CDR3 DNA reads as TGTGCCAGCAGTCCGGGGACGGGGCAGGGGCCTTATCAGCCCCAGCATTTT. Its protein is CASSPGTGQGPYQPQHF.

The chain has TRBV19 and TRBJ1-2; D unclear. The CDR3 runs 13 residues. Trimming shortened V by 7 bases and J by 4 bases, and 13 bases separated the two germline ends. Germline-derived CDR1 and CDR2 are LNHDA and SQIVND (reference sequence). The CDR3: CASTRGGFYGYTF. DNA for the CDR3: TGTGCCAGTACTCGGGGAGGATTCTATGGCTACACCTTC.

This rearrangement joins TRBV10-1 to TRBJ2-3; D may be TRBD2 (5 bases). V gave up 8 bases and J gave up 6 bases, with 18 bases separating them. Germline V gene lookup returns CDR1 WNHNN and CDR2 SYGVQD (reference sequence). This CDR3 is built from 14 residues. CDR3 sequence: CASEDRRRGDTQYF. The CDR3 DNA is TGCGCCAGCGAGGACCGCCGAAGAGGGGATACGCAGTATTTT.

V gene TRBV27 combines with J gene TRBJ1-2; tentatively, D is TRBD1 (6 bases). CDR1 is MNHEY and CDR2 is SMNVEV in the germline V gene (reference sequence). The CDR3 is made up of 13 amino acids. Trimming removed 3 bases from V and 7 bases from J, with 12 bases in between. CDR3 sequence: CASSFQAGVGYTF. DNA for the CDR3: TGTGCCAGCAGTTTCCAGGCAGGGGTTGGCTACACCTTC.

The chain recombines TRBV5-4 with TRBJ2-3; D remains ambiguous. Between the trimmed V and J ends, which lost 1 base and 4 bases, there was a span of 7 bases. Germline loops: CDR1 SGHNT, CDR2 YYREEE (reference sequence). The length of the CDR3 is 13 residues. The CDR3 protein is CASSLSGPDTQYF. DNA of the CDR3: TGTGCCAGCAGCTTGTCAGGCCCAGATACGCAGTATTTT. The full variable domain, rest sourced from reference TRBV5-4 and TRBJ2-3, is ETGVTQSPTHLIKTRGQQVTLRCSSQSGHNTVSWYQQALGQGPQFIFQYYREEENGRGNFPPRFSGLQFPNYSSELNVNALELDDSALYLCASSLSGPDTQYFGPGTRLTVL.

The chain links TRBV14 to TRBJ2-1, with 9 bases lining up with TRBD2. With 1 base clipped from V and 0 bases from J, the junction kept 16 bases outside the gene matches. Germline V lookup: CDR1 SGHDN, CDR2 FVKESK. The CDR3 totals 21 residues. CDR3 DNA sequence: TGTGCCAGCAGCCAAGGGTCCGCAACCACCTATAGCGGGAGCTCCTACAATGAGCAGTTCTTC. Its translation is CASSQGSATTYSGSSYNEQFF.

The chain couples TRBV9 to TRBJ1-6; D is uncertain. CDR1 and CDR2 (germline): SGDLS, YYNGEE. V was cut by 0 bases and J by 9 bases, with 4 bases left in between. This CDR3 region has 12 residues. The CDR3 sequence: CASSVGGSPLHF. The CDR3 region has the DNA TGTGCCAGCAGCGTAGGCGGTTCACCCCTCCACTTT.

The rearrangement uses TRBV4-1 and TRBJ2-5, with D tentatively TRBD1 (5 bases). Trimming removed 0 bases at V and 4 bases at J, with 9 bases between. In germline, CDR1 is MGHRA, CDR2 YSYEKL. The CDR3 spans 14 residues. The CDR3 spells CASSQDRTRETQYF. The CDR3 DNA reads TGCGCCAGCAGCCAAGACCGGACAAGAGAGACCCAGTACTTC.

The chain links TRBV18 to TRBJ2-2, with TRBD2 matching 8 bases. The V gene's germline CDR1 is KGHSH and CDR2 LQKENI. The CDR3 is 15 residues long. V lost 2 bases and J lost 4; bases outside the gene matches: 3. CDR3 sequence: CASSPGLAGTGELFF. CDR3 DNA sequence: TGTGCCAGCTCACCAGGCCTAGCGGGCACCGGGGAGCTGTTTTTT.

This clone was seen a few times. In nucleotides, the CDR3 is TGTGCCAGCAGCCTAGGGGCCTCCGGAAACACCATATATTTT. This codes for CASSLGASGNTIYF. The chain employs TRBV28 and TRBJ1-3; the D gene is possibly TRBD1 (5 bases). Germline assignment: CDR1 MDHEN and CDR2 SYDVKM. Trimming took 6 bases from V and 4 from J, leaving 13 bases between them. This CDR3 is built from 14 residues.

This chain connects TRBV6-6 to TRBJ1-6; TRBD1 aligns across 7 bases. This CDR3 spans 12 amino acids. The germline CDR1 and CDR2 sequences are MNHNY and SVGAGI (reference sequence). The V and J ends lost 7 bases and 10 bases, in that order; junction bases with no gene match: 4. CDR3 region: CASTQGESPLHF. The CDR3 DNA follows: TGTGCCAGCACCCAGGGGGAATCACCCCTCCACTTT.

Concerning this clone itself: Other DNA sequences of this sample code for an identical CDR3. The V gene is TRBV30, the J gene TRBJ1-4; the match to TRBD1 covers 10 bases. Germline CDR1 is GTSNPN and CDR2 is SVGIG (reference sequence). This CDR3 is 14 amino acids long. Unmatched junction bases numbered 4, after V lost 3 bases and J lost 6 bases. The CDR3 loop is CAWSSGTGDEKLFF. DNA for the CDR3: TGTGCCTGGAGCTCCGGGACAGGGGATGAAAAACTGTTTTTT.